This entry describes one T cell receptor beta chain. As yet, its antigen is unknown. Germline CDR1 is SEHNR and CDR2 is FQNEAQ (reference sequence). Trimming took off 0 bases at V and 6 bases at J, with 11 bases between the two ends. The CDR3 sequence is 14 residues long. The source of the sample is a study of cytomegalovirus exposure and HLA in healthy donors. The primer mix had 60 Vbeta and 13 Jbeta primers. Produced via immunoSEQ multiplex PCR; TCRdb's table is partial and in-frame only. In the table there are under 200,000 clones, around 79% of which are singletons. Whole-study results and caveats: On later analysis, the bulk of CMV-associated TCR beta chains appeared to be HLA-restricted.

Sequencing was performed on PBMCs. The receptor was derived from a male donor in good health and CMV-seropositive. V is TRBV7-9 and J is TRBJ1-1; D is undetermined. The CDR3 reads CASSLARGRSEAFF. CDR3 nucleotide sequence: TGTGCCAGCAGCTTAGCGAGAGGGAGATCTGAAGCTTTCTTT.